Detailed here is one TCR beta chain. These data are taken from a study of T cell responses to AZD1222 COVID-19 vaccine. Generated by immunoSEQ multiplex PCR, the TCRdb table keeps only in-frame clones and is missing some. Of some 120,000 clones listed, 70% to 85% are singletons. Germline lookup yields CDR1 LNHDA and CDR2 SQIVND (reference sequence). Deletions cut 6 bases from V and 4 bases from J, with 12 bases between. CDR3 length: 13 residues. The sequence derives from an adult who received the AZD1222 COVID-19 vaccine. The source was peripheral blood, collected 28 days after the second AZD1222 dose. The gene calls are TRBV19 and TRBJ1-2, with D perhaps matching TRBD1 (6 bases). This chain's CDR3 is CASSPRGLYGYTF. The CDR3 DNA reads TGTGCCAGTAGCCCACGGGGGCTCTATGGCTACACCTTC.